What follows are 9 T cell receptor beta chains derived from one specimen sequenced in a study of blood T cell repertoires in COVID-19. TCRdb's copy holds only in-frame clones and misses some; the assay was immunoSEQ multiplex PCR. Of hundreds of thousands of clones listed, approximately 87% are singletons. The sequenced sample was PBMCs or T cells enriched from blood (not recorded which). These receptors were taken from a woman in her forties or fifties in a cohort exposed to, infected with or recovered from COVID-19 (not recorded which).

V usage is TRBV4-1 and J usage is TRBJ2-3, with a tentative D call TRBD2 (6 bases). The CDR3 spans 16 residues. Trimming shortened V by 1 base and J by 0 bases, and 11 bases separated the two germline ends. Germline values: CDR1 MGHRA, CDR2 YSYEKL. CDR3 in DNA: TGCGCCAGCAGCCAAGGGAGGGCTTCTAGCACAGATACGCAGTATTTT. This encodes CASSQGRASSTDTQYF.

This clone was counted a single time. The rearrangement uses TRBV7-9 and TRBJ2-3; TRBD2 matches at 7 bases. Germline loops: CDR1 SEHNR, CDR2 FQNEAQ (reference sequence). Trimming took 5 bases from V and 0 from J; bases not matched to a gene: 11. This CDR3 has 17 amino acids. CDR3 bases: TGTGCCAGCAGCATCACCCCGGGACTACTGAGCACAGATACGCAGTATTTT. Residues: CASSITPGLLSTDTQYF.

The chain is built from TRBV7-9 and TRBJ1-1, with a weak D call TRBD1 (6 bases). There are 15 residues in the CDR3. In germline, CDR1 is SEHNR, CDR2 FQNEAQ (reference sequence). Trimming took 1 base from V and 4 from J, leaving 13 bases between them. The CDR3 coding sequence is TGTGCCAGCAGCTTAGTCGGGGGGCATGGCACTGAAGCTTTCTTT. It yields the protein CASSLVGGHGTEAFF.

This clone was seen just once. The chain joins TRBV6-5 to TRBJ2-1, with D perhaps matching TRBD2 (5 bases). V was pared by 6 bases and J by 5 bases, with 17 bases between. CDR3 length equals 15 residues. Germline V gives CDR1 MNHEY, CDR2 SVGAGI. The CDR3 region is CASSKTRRSNNEQFF. In DNA, the CDR3 is TGTGCCAGCAGCAAAACTAGAAGGTCAAACAATGAGCAGTTCTTC.

V usage is TRBV5-1 and J usage is TRBJ1-2; D uncertain. Trimming pared 4 bases from V and 4 bases from J, leaving 14 bases between. This CDR3 contains 14 residues. Germline V gives CDR1 SGHRS, CDR2 YFSETQ. CDR3 coding DNA: TGCGCCAGCAGCCCCCAGACTGCGACCTATGGCTACACCTTC. It encodes CASSPQTATYGYTF.

The chain uses TRBV7-2 and TRBJ2-1; 11 positions match TRBD2. V trimming: 6 bases; J trimming: 4 bases; junction bases outside the gene matches: 5. CDR3 length equals 15 residues. Germline V gene sequence: CDR1 SGHTA, CDR2 FQGNSA. CDR3: CASSPPSGGYNEQFF. CDR3 DNA: TGTGCCAGCAGTCCCCCTAGCGGGGGGTACAATGAGCAGTTCTTC.

The V call is TRBV14, the J call TRBJ1-1; D not resolved. Trimming removed 3 bases at V and 10 bases at J, with 15 bases between. CDR3 length: 13 residues. The germline V gene has CDR1 SGHDN and CDR2 FVKESK. In nucleotides, the CDR3 is TGTGCCAGCAGCCAGCGGGGAAGTAAGGGAGCTTTCTTT. Residues: CASSQRGSKGAFF. The whole variable domain, filled in from reference TRBV14 and TRBJ1-1, reads EAGVTQFPSHSVIEKGQTVTLRCDPISGHDNLYWYRRVMGKEIKFLLHFVKESKQDESGMPNNRFLAERTGGTYSTLKVQPAELEDSGVYFCASSQRGSKGAFFGQGTRLTVV.

This clone was detected a few times. The V and J genes are TRBV7-2 and TRBJ1-2; perhaps TRBD1 as D (6 bases). The CDR3 covers 14 residues. V was cut by 1 base and J by 4 bases, with 10 bases left in between. In germline, CDR1 is SGHTA, CDR2 FQGNSA. CDR3 residues: CASSLGGQSYGYTF. CDR3 DNA sequence: TGTGCCAGCAGCTTAGGGGGGCAAAGCTATGGCTACACCTTC. Full variable domain (rest looked up from reference TRBV7-2 and TRBJ1-2): GAGVSQSPSNKVTEKGKDVELRCDPISGHTALYWYRQSLGQGLEFLIYFQGNSAPDKSGLPSDRFSAERTGGSVSTLTIQRTQQEDSAVYLCASSLGGQSYGYTFGSGTRLTVV.

On this clone: The same CDR3 is also encoded by other DNA sequences in this sample. The V and J genes are TRBV7-2 and TRBJ2-3; D unresolved. Trimming removed 1 base from V and 6 bases from J, with 14 bases in between. CDR3 length equals 15 residues. CDR1 is SGHTA and CDR2 is FQGNSA in the germline V gene. CDR3 residues: CASSLDFLVTDTQYF. The CDR3 DNA sequence: TGTGCCAGCAGCTTAGACTTCTTGGTCACGGATACGCAGTATTTT.